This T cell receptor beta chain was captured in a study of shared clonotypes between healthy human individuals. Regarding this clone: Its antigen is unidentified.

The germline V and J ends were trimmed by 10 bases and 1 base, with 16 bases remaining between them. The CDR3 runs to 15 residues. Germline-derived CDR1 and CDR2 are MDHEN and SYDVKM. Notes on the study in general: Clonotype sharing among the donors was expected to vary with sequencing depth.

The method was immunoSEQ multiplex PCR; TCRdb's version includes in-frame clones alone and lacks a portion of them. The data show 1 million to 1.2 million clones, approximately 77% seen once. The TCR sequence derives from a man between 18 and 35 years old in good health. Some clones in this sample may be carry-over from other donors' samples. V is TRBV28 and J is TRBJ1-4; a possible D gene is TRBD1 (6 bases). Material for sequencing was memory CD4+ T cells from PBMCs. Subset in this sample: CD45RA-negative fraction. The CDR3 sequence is CATNPTGRTNEKLFF. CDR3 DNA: TGTGCCACCAACCCCACAGGGCGAACTAATGAAAAACTGTTTTTT.